This T cell receptor (beta chain) was recorded in a study of blood T cell repertoires in COVID-19. Across the whole study: Acute-phase and convalescent COVID-19 samples originated in the United States, Italy and Spain. T cells, B-cell-depleted T cells, or PBMCs provided the cDNA or gDNA that served as material.

Per the original data handling: For nucleated cells, counts were estimated from reference gene primer amplification. Measured with immunoSEQ multiplex PCR; TCRdb has only the in-frame clones, and not every one. V, J and clone size are those of that table, while D and trimming were read from the DNA. The sample contains approximately 290,000 clones, around 90% of which appear only once. This clone has more than one count but fewer than ten. Germline lookup yields CDR1 SGHDN and CDR2 FVKESK. The CDR3 length is 15 residues. V lost 6 bases, J lost 4 bases, and 15 bases lay in between. The receptor comes from a man aged 18 to 30 with active or convalescent COVID-19. The sample comprised peripheral blood. V is TRBV14 and J is TRBJ1-4, with D possibly matching TRBD1 (6 bases). The CDR3 here is CASSRDRRINEKLFF. The DNA for the CDR3 is TGTGCCAGCAGTCGAGACAGGCGCATTAATGAAAAACTGTTTTTT.